This is a list of T cell receptor beta chains from one sample in a study of blood T cell repertoires in COVID-19. Libraries were prepared by immunoSEQ multiplex PCR; TCRdb keeps only in-frame clonotypes and omits some of them. The sample includes roughly 51,000 clones, roughly 87% of them seen just once. Sequences were obtained from peripheral blood. All receptors come from a man aged 50 or older with active COVID-19. CDR3s include the opening cysteine and the closing phenylalanine or tryptophan. The D gene is left open where the match is weak. Where a row states a size, it is once, few, many or the class of an expanded clone; other rows omit it.

NA	TRBJ2-2	TRBV5-4	TRBD2	CASRASGSPGELFF	TGTGCCAGCAGGGCTAGCGGGTCCCCCGGGGAGCTGTTTTTT
NA	TRBJ1-2	TRBV6-1	TRBD1	CASSEARFYPGQVYGYTF	TGTGCCAGCAGTGAAGCGAGATTTTATCCGGGACAGGTCTATGGCTACACCTTC
NA	TRBJ2-7	TRBV29-1	NA	CSVADRNPYEQYF	TGCAGCGTGGCCGACAGGAACCCCTACGAGCAGTACTTC
NA	TRBJ2-7	TRBV27	NA	CASSFGDRAGEQYF	TGTGCCAGCAGTTTCGGAGACAGGGCGGGGGAGCAGTACTTC
NA	TRBJ1-1	TRBV5-1	NA	CASRPEWAQNTEAFF	TGCGCCAGCAGACCCGAATGGGCCCAGAACACTGAAGCTTTCTTT
NA	TRBJ1-1	TRBV10-3	NA	CATVSTANTEAFF	TGTGCCACTGTCAGTACAGCGAACACTGAAGCTTTCTTT
NA	TRBJ2-2	TRBV2	TRBD2	CASSERGGLAGMLGTGELFF	TGTGCCAGCAGTGAAAGAGGGGGACTAGCGGGGATGTTGGGGACCGGGGAGCTGTTTTTT
NA	TRBJ1-4	TRBV11-2	TRBD1	CASSLGQLGEKLFF	TGTGCCAGCAGCCTGGGACAGCTGGGGGAAAAACTGTTTTTT
NA	TRBJ2-7	TRBV6-5	TRBD2	CASREVAGALSEQYF	TGTGCCAGCAGAGAGGTAGCGGGGGCTCTCAGCGAGCAGTACTTC
NA	TRBJ1-6	TRBV30	NA	CAWRTGNNSPLHF	TGTGCCTGGAGGACGGGGAATAATTCACCCCTCCACTTT
NA	TRBJ1-2	TRBV4-2	NA	CASSPPWGGENYGYTF	TGTGCCAGCAGCCCCCCATGGGGGGGTGAAAACTATGGCTACACCTTC
NA	TRBJ2-1	TRBV2	NA	CASSVQGYNEQFF	TGTGCCAGCAGTGTACAGGGCTACAATGAGCAGTTCTTC
few	TRBJ2-7	TRBV7-2	NA	CASSTVGGSYEQYF	TGTGCCAGCAGCACCGTAGGAGGATCCTACGAGCAGTACTTC
NA	TRBJ2-1	TRBV13	TRBD2	CASSPLGAGGDSSYNEQFF	TGTGCCAGCAGCCCCCTAGGGGCGGGAGGCGATAGCTCCTACAATGAGCAGTTCTTC
NA	TRBJ2-7	TRBV6-1	TRBD2	CASSEGTSGSYEQYF	TGTGCCAGCAGTGAAGGGACTAGCGGATCCTACGAGCAGTACTTC
NA	TRBJ1-1	TRBV30	NA	CAWVKQGNTEAFF	TGTGCCTGGGTCAAACAGGGGAACACTGAAGCTTTCTTT
NA	TRBJ2-5	TRBV7-9	TRBD1	CASSSRTGGFETQYF	TGTGCCAGCAGCTCCCGGACAGGGGGCTTCGAGACCCAGTACTTC
NA	TRBJ2-5	TRBV19	TRBD2	CASSTRPGTSGWGTQYF	TGTGCCAGTAGTACCCGGCCCGGGACTAGCGGGTGGGGGACCCAGTACTTC
NA	TRBJ2-2	TRBV7-2	TRBD1	CASSSDRGRTGELFF	TGTGCCAGCAGCTCAGACAGGGGGCGAACCGGGGAGCTGTTTTTT
NA	TRBJ1-1	TRBV6-5	NA	CASSRGTEAFF	TGTGCCAGCAGCCGGGGCACTGAAGCTTTCTTT
NA	TRBJ1-5	TRBV15	NA	CATSRSGEGGQPQHF	TGTGCCACCAGCAGATCGGGGGAGGGGGGTCAGCCCCAGCATTTT
NA	TRBJ2-5	TRBV4-3	TRBD2	CASSQRAPLAGGPQETQYF	TGCGCCAGCAGCCAGAGAGCCCCGTTAGCGGGGGGGCCACAAGAGACCCAGTACTTC
NA	TRBJ1-5	TRBV28	TRBD1	CASSLVGTENQPQHF	TGTGCCAGCAGTTTGGTTGGGACAGAGAATCAGCCCCAGCATTTT
NA	TRBJ2-3	TRBV6-5	TRBD2	CASQRGGSTDTQYF	TGTGCCTCTCAGCGGGGCGGGAGCACAGATACGCAGTATTTT
NA	TRBJ2-2	TRBV11-3	NA	CASRSQGTTGELFF	TGTGCCAGCAGGTCTCAGGGGACGACCGGGGAGCTGTTTTTT
NA	TRBJ1-2	TRBV27	NA	CASSDRSGYTF	TGTGCCAGCAGCGACAGGAGCGGCTACACCTTC
NA	TRBJ2-7	TRBV29-1	NA	CSVVEGVHEQYF	TGCAGCGTTGTCGAGGGCGTCCACGAGCAGTACTTC
NA	TRBJ2-7	TRBV7-2	TRBD2	CASSGRTSGLSYEQYF	TGTGCCAGCAGCGGGCGGACTAGCGGTCTCTCCTACGAGCAGTACTTC
few	TRBJ1-1	TRBV5-1	TRBD1	CASSPQGGTNTEAFF	TGCGCCAGCAGCCCCCAGGGGGGTACGAACACTGAAGCTTTCTTT
NA	TRBJ2-7	TRBV11-2	NA	CASSLGGGAHEQYF	TGTGCCAGCAGCTTAGGCGGAGGGGCCCACGAGCAGTACTTC
few	TRBJ1-6	TRBV27	NA	CASSFGQIYNSPLHF	TGTGCCAGCAGTTTCGGACAGATATATAATTCACCCCTCCACTTT
NA	TRBJ1-1	TRBV7-8	NA	CASTPYWQGRTEAFF	TGTGCCAGCACCCCTTATTGGCAGGGAAGGACTGAAGCTTTCTTT
once	TRBJ1-3	TRBV9	TRBD1	CATGQGKTGNTIYF	TGTGCCACCGGACAGGGGAAAACGGGAAACACCATATATTTT
NA	TRBJ1-4	TRBV2	NA	CASSEHTSGEKLFF	TGTGCCAGCAGCGAGCACACGTCGGGTGAAAAACTGTTTTTT
once	TRBJ1-2	TRBV12-3/TRBV12-4	NA	CASSFVQAEGYTF	TGTGCCAGCAGTTTCGTCCAAGCGGAAGGCTACACCTTC
NA	TRBJ1-1	TRBV14	NA	CASSQETGRAEAFF	TGTGCCAGCAGCCAAGAGACGGGGAGGGCTGAAGCTTTCTTT
NA	TRBJ2-3	TRBV6-5	TRBD2	CASSYSGGSEADTQYF	TGTGCCAGCAGTTACTCAGGCGGGAGTGAGGCAGATACGCAGTATTTT
NA	TRBJ2-1	TRBV5-8	TRBD1	CASSWTGMAYNEQFF	TGTGCCAGCAGCTGGACAGGGATGGCCTACAATGAGCAGTTCTTC
NA	TRBJ1-5	TRBV11-2	TRBD1	CASSLGTGGNQPQHF	TGTGCCAGCAGCTTAGGGACAGGGGGTAACCAGCCCCAGCATTTT